The sequence of this T cell receptor beta chain was determined in a study of CD8+CD57+ T cells in acquired aplastic anemia. Overall study context: Healthy donor CD4+ cell samples had a mean of around 9.9 million reads.

Genomic DNA, the template, was used for profiling of the TCR beta VDJ and CDR3. TCRdb used MiXCR to reprocess the reads, holding one entry per CDR3 protein. The sample holds about 80,000 distinct CDR3 sequences, about half seen once. As to this clonotype: This could be a read error, since a much larger clone is one nucleotide away.

V lost 6 bases and J 4 bases, leaving 19 bases between the germline ends. CDR3 length equals 15 residues. In germline, CDR1 is SNHLY, CDR2 FYNNEI. This clonotype originated in a human donor in good health, serving as a control. The J gene is TRBJ2-7, the V gene TRBV2, with a possible D match to TRBD2 (5 bases). The sample was sorted CD4+, CD8+, or CD8+CD57+ T cells (not recorded which) from PBMCs. CDR3 bases: TGTGCCAGCAGATCGGGCTCGGGGTTCTCTTACGAGCAGTACTTC. It yields the protein CASRSGSGFSYEQYF.